What follows are 9 T cell receptor beta chains derived from one specimen sequenced in a study of radiotherapy plus CTLA-4 blockade in lung cancer. Profiled with immunoSEQ multiplex PCR; TCRdb holds only in-frame clones, not every one. The sample records around 86,000 clones, around 83% being singletons. The sequencing here drew on peripheral blood, taken from a patient treated with radiotherapy plus ipilimumab. All receptors come from a human donor with non-small cell lung cancer who had stable disease on radiotherapy plus ipilimumab.

The J gene is TRBJ2-3, the V gene TRBV9, with 9 positions matching TRBD2. The CDR3 contains 15 residues. V lost 0 bases and J lost 2; bases outside the gene matches: 1. Germline assignment: CDR1 SGDLS and CDR2 YYNGEE. CDR3 amino acids: CASSVASGNTDTQYF. The CDR3, as DNA: TGTGCCAGCAGCGTAGCTAGCGGGAACACAGATACGCAGTATTTT.

The CDR3 region is CASSYSSGVPYEQYF. The CDR3 DNA sequence: TGTGCCAGCAGTTACTCATCCGGGGTACCCTACGAGCAGTACTTC. The chain couples TRBV6-5 to TRBJ2-7, with a tentative D call TRBD2 (5 bases). Trimming left V 0 bases short and J 2 bases short, with 11 bases between. The CDR3 has 15 residues. The germline V gene encodes CDR1 MNHEY and CDR2 SVGAGI.

In regard to this clone: This specimen includes other DNA sequences encoding the same CDR3. CDR3 coding DNA: TGTGCCAGCAGTTTGGGCAGCAATCAGCCCCAGCATTTT. Translating gives CASSLGSNQPQHF. The gene calls are TRBV28 and TRBJ1-5; D ambiguous. V was cut by 3 bases and J by 1 base, with 4 bases left in between. CDR1 is MDHEN and CDR2 is SYDVKM in the germline V gene. The CDR3 runs to 13 residues.

The V gene is TRBV28, the J gene TRBJ2-5, with D possibly being TRBD1 (6 bases). TRBJ2-7 matches the DNA end more closely, so the J call is doubtful. The CDR3 extends over 16 amino acids. Looked up from germline, CDR1 is MDHEN and CDR2 is SYDVKM. CDR3: CASALTVGQNSYEQYF. The CDR3 DNA follows: TGTGCCAGCGCCCTGACCGTCGGACAGAATTCCTACGAGCAGTACTTC.

CDR3 nucleotides: TGTGCCAGCAGTTATGAGGGCTTGGCTGGAAACACCATATATTTT. Amino acids: CASSYEGLAGNTIYF. This chain links TRBV6-5 with TRBJ1-3; D uncertain. The V gene lost 3 bases and the J gene lost 2 bases, with 11 bases spanning the gap. Germline assignment: CDR1 MNHEY and CDR2 SVGAGI. The CDR3 has 15 amino acids.

V and J are TRBV6-1 and TRBJ2-1; D is undetermined. Trimming removed 3 bases from V and 15 bases from J, with 12 bases in between. Germline lookup yields CDR1 MNHNS and CDR2 SASEGT. CDR3 length: 11 residues. The CDR3: CASSDGRMRFF. In DNA form, the CDR3 reads TGTGCCAGCAGTGATGGACGGATGCGGTTCTTC.

This clone came up once. This rearrangement joins TRBV2 to TRBJ1-1; D ambiguous. The CDR3 extends over 14 amino acids. Germline CDR1 and CDR2: SNHLY and FYNNEI. V was trimmed by 8 bases and J by 2 bases, leaving 15 bases between them. CDR3 residues: CASLLGNLNTEAFF. The CDR3 DNA reads as TGTGCCAGCTTATTGGGGAATTTAAACACTGAAGCTTTCTTT.

The gene calls are TRBV28 and TRBJ2-1, with 7 bases fitting TRBD2. Losses at the gene ends were 5 bases for V and 1 base for J; bases not matched to a gene: 8. The CDR3 runs to 16 residues. Germline CDR1 and CDR2: MDHEN and SYDVKM. CDR3 sequence: CASSVASGMSYNEQFF. The CDR3 nucleotides read TGTGCCAGCAGTGTGGCCAGCGGGATGTCCTACAATGAGCAGTTCTTC. Variable domain in full (rest from reference TRBV28 and TRBJ2-1): DVKVTQSSRYLVKRTGEKVFLECVQDMDHENMFWYRQDPGLGLRLIYFSYDVKMKEKGDIPEGYSVSREKKERFSLILESASTNQTSMYLCASSVASGMSYNEQFFGPGTRLTVL.

This clone has a handful of counts. This rearrangement joins TRBV5-4 to TRBJ1-1; the D gene is possibly TRBD1 (5 bases). This CDR3 has 13 amino acids. The germline V and J ends were trimmed by 4 bases and 6 bases, with 13 bases remaining between them. The germline CDR1 and CDR2 sequences are SGHNT and YYREEE (reference sequence). CDR3 sequence: CASSATGHAEAFF. CDR3 coding DNA: TGTGCCAGCAGCGCCACAGGCCACGCTGAAGCTTTCTTT.